This T cell receptor (beta chain) was obtained from a study of STAT5B mutations in CD4+ large granular lymphocyte leukemia. Profiled with immunoSEQ multiplex PCR; TCRdb holds only in-frame clones, not every one. The sample shows some 38,000 clones, more than 60% of them seen only once. Trimming removed 2 bases at V and 3 bases at J, with 11 bases between. CDR3 size: 16 residues. CDR1 is MNHEY, CDR2 SVGAGI, per germline. The sequence came from a human donor in good health. Source material: CD4+ T cells from blood buffy coats. The gene calls are TRBV6-5 and TRBJ2-6; D might be TRBD1 or TRBD2, each matching 6 bases. The CDR3 here is CASSYAGTSGANVLTF. CDR3 sequence (DNA): TGTGCCAGCAGTTACGCGGGGACAAGTGGGGCCAACGTCCTGACTTTC.